A single sample gave rise to the 10 T cell receptor beta chains below, sequenced in a study of beta chain features in type 1 diabetes (dated by TCRdb to between 2017 and 2018). Library prep was done by the immunoSEQ multiplex PCR assay. All of the isolated RNA was reverse transcribed with the High Capacity cDNA Reverse Transcription Kit, so expressed TCRB transcripts were sequenced. Here the immuneACCESS table is served through TCRdb, limited to in-frame sequences with V and J called. Missing clones are a known gap in these copies; in checked studies unresolved V genes cover under half, and the rest lacks a known reason. The sample table contains hundreds of thousands of clones; only one count was recorded for roughly 15% of them. The top ten hold 0.02% to 0.03% of the sample. Sequenced sample: naive CD4+ T cells from blood. The sample's cell subset or site label is to be understood as: true naive CD4+ T cells. The source is a woman aged 18-29 years in good health.

There are a few counts of this clone. This chain uses TRBV6-5 with TRBJ2-1; TRBD2 aligns across 13 bases. V dropped 2 bases and J dropped 13; count of bases not matched to a gene: 5. CDR1 is MNHEY, CDR2 SVGAGI, per germline. The CDR3 spans 14 residues. CDR3 region: CASSYTSGRADQFF. The CDR3 DNA follows: TGTGCCAGCAGTTACACTAGCGGGAGGGCCGATCAGTTCTTC.

The rearrangement uses TRBV6-5 and TRBJ2-1; 7 nucleotides agree with TRBD1. Trimming cost V 4 bases and J 7 bases; bases outside gene matches: 10. Germline V lookup: CDR1 MNHEY, CDR2 SVGAGI. The CDR3 sequence is 15 residues long. The CDR3 sequence is CASSLLQGYRNEQFF. The CDR3 nucleotides read TGTGCCAGCAGTTTACTACAGGGGTATAGAAATGAGCAGTTCTTC.

The rearrangement uses TRBV15 and TRBJ2-2; TRBD2 might be the D (6 bases). Per germline, CDR1 LNHNV and CDR2 YYDKDF (reference sequence). This CDR3 is 15 amino acids long. V was clipped by 5 bases and J by 4 bases, with 14 bases between them. The CDR3 sequence: CATSSTTSRTGELFF. CDR3 sequence (DNA): TGTGCCACCAGCTCGACTACTAGCCGCACCGGGGAGCTGTTTTTT.

This clone turned up a few times. The rearrangement links TRBV6-1 to TRBJ2-1; 13 bases align to TRBD2. The germline V gene has CDR1 MNHNS and CDR2 SASEGT. This CDR3 spans 15 amino acids. V trimming: 8 bases; J trimming: 6 bases; junction bases outside the gene matches: 7. For the CDR3, the DNA is TGTGCCAGCCTAACAGGACTAGCGGGAGTCAATGAGCAGTTCTTC. Its translation is CASLTGLAGVNEQFF.

V and J are TRBV4-2 and TRBJ2-7; 12 nucleotides align to TRBD2. This CDR3 has 16 amino acids. In germline, CDR1 is LGHNA, CDR2 YNFKEQ. After removal of 4 bases from V and 7 bases from J, the junction contained 11 bases not matched to a gene. The CDR3 DNA is TGTGCCAGCAGCCGCCAACTAGCGGGAGGCCCGCTGGAGCAGTACTTC. Encoded protein: CASSRQLAGGPLEQYF.

The sample holds a few counts of this clone. The genes are TRBV28 and TRBJ2-1; perhaps TRBD1 as D (5 bases). The CDR3 is 15 amino acids. Germline lookup yields CDR1 MDHEN and CDR2 SYDVKM. Trimming took off 5 bases at V and 8 bases at J, with 19 bases between the two ends. The chain's CDR3 is CASSPRQKTYYEQFF. The CDR3 bases are TGTGCCAGCAGTCCGAGACAGAAGACTTACTATGAGCAGTTCTTC.

The J gene is TRBJ2-7, the V gene TRBV6-5, with 12 bases fitting TRBD2. CDR3 size: 15 residues. V shed 3 bases, J shed 3 bases, and the junction held 3 bases outside the gene matches. Per germline, CDR1 MNHEY and CDR2 SVGAGI. The CDR3 sequence: CASSYRTSGNYEQYF. For the CDR3, the DNA is TGTGCCAGCAGTTATCGGACTAGCGGGAACTACGAGCAGTACTTC.

This clone was detected a few times. The chain employs TRBV15 and TRBJ2-7, with unresolved D. This CDR3 comprises 15 residues. The germline V gene encodes CDR1 LNHNV and CDR2 YYDKDF (reference sequence). Between the trimmed V and J ends, which lost 0 bases and 0 bases, there was a span of 9 bases. This CDR3 is CATSRERFSSYEQYF. The CDR3 DNA follows: TGTGCCACCAGCAGAGAGCGGTTCAGCTCCTACGAGCAGTACTTC. The full variable domain, rest sourced from reference TRBV15 and TRBJ2-7, is DAMVIQNPRYQVTQFGKPVTLSCSQTLNHNVMYWYQQKSSQAPKLLFHYYDKDFNNEADTPDNFQSRRPNTSFCFLDIRSPGLGDTAMYLCATSRERFSSYEQYFGPGTRLTVT.

This chain connects TRBV6-5 to TRBJ2-1, with 7 bases matching TRBD2. The CDR3 has 14 amino acids. CDR1 is MNHEY, CDR2 SVGAGI, per germline. The J segment lost 5 bases and the V segment lost 2 bases, leaving 3 bases of the junction unmatched. The CDR3 DNA is TGTGCCAGCAGTTACGGCGGGAGCAACAATGAGCAGTTCTTC. Its protein product is CASSYGGSNNEQFF.

This clone was seen a few times. This chain joins TRBV28 and TRBJ2-6; D could derive from TRBD1 or TRBD2 (5 bases each). The germline V gene encodes CDR1 MDHEN and CDR2 SYDVKM. The CDR3 runs 17 residues. The V gene lost 6 bases and the J gene lost 0 bases, with 15 bases spanning the gap. The CDR3 DNA is TGTGCCAGCAGGAATGGGGGAAGAAACTCTGGGGCCAACGTCCTGACTTTC. It is translated as CASRNGGRNSGANVLTF. Filled out from reference TRBV28 and TRBJ2-6, the complete variable domain reads DVKVTQSSRYLVKRTGEKVFLECVQDMDHENMFWYRQDPGLGLRLIYFSYDVKMKEKGDIPEGYSVSREKKERFSLILESASTNQTSMYLCASRNGGRNSGANVLTFGAGSRLTVL.